The rows below give T cell receptor beta chains drawn from one sample of a study of cytomegalovirus exposure and HLA in healthy donors. The table came from immunoSEQ multiplex PCR; TCRdb's copy has only in-frame clones and leaves some out. Of around 140,000 clones listed, over 65% were seen once; the top ten hold about 13%. Specimen: PBMCs. The receptors were gathered from a man in his forties in good health and CMV-seropositive. Both conserved end residues are part of each CDR3. A D gene is named only where the DNA matches it firmly. Part of the rows lack a size; the others show once, few, many or a class for expanded clones.

v_call: TRBV9
d_call: TRBD1
j_call: TRBJ1-5
clone_size: -
cdr3_nt: TGTGCCAGCAGCCAGGGGACAGATAATCAGCCCCAGCATTTT
cdr3_aa: CASSQGTDNQPQHF

v_call: TRBV7-2
d_call: TRBD1
j_call: TRBJ2-5
clone_size: -
cdr3_nt: TGTGCCAGCAGCTTAGGCAGGGGGCGGCAAGAGACCCAGTACTTC
cdr3_aa: CASSLGRGRQETQYF

v_call: TRBV28
d_call: TRBD1
j_call: TRBJ1-4
clone_size: -
cdr3_nt: TGTGCCAGCAGGTACCTACAGGGGGGGAAGGAAAAACTGTTTTTT
cdr3_aa: CASRYLQGGKEKLFF

v_call: TRBV19
d_call: -
j_call: TRBJ1-4
clone_size: -
cdr3_nt: TGTGCCAGTAGTCTCCAGGTCAGGGCGGAACTGTTTTTT
cdr3_aa: CASSLQVRAELFF

v_call: TRBV18
d_call: TRBD1
j_call: TRBJ2-1
clone_size: -
cdr3_nt: TGTGCCAGCTCATCCGACAGGGGGGGTGAGCAGTTCTTC
cdr3_aa: CASSSDRGGEQFF

v_call: TRBV19
d_call: -
j_call: TRBJ1-3
clone_size: -
cdr3_nt: TGTGCCAGTAGTGGGGGGGAGTCTGGAAACACCATATATTTT
cdr3_aa: CASSGGESGNTIYF

v_call: TRBV5-1
d_call: TRBD1
j_call: TRBJ2-7
clone_size: -
cdr3_nt: TGCGCCAGCAGCTCCGGGACAGGGTCCCACGAGCAGTACTTC
cdr3_aa: CASSSGTGSHEQYF

v_call: TRBV27
d_call: -
j_call: TRBJ1-1
clone_size: -
cdr3_nt: TGTGCCAGCAGTTTAACCCCTCCCGACTCCCTCAACACTGAAGCTTTCTTT
cdr3_aa: CASSLTPPDSLNTEAFF

v_call: TRBV6-1
d_call: TRBD1
j_call: TRBJ2-7
clone_size: -
cdr3_nt: TGTGCCAGCAGGACAGGGGGCGCCTACGAGCAGTACTTC
cdr3_aa: CASRTGGAYEQYF

v_call: TRBV2
d_call: -
j_call: TRBJ2-3
clone_size: -
cdr3_nt: TGTGCCATCGAAGAGGGGGGCACAGATACGCAGTATTTT
cdr3_aa: CAIEEGGTDTQYF

v_call: TRBV11-2
d_call: -
j_call: TRBJ2-7
clone_size: -
cdr3_nt: TGTGCCAGCAGCTCTCCACCGGGGATTCAGTACTTC
cdr3_aa: CASSSPPGIQYF

v_call: TRBV6-5
d_call: -
j_call: TRBJ2-7
clone_size: -
cdr3_nt: TGTGCCAGCAGGTTCAGGACAGACTCCCTCGTCGAGCAGTACTTC
cdr3_aa: CASRFRTDSLVEQYF

v_call: TRBV7-6
d_call: -
j_call: TRBJ2-5
clone_size: -
cdr3_nt: TGTGCCAGCAGCTTATCGTCCTATCAAGAGACCCAGTACTTC
cdr3_aa: CASSLSSYQETQYF

v_call: TRBV18
d_call: -
j_call: TRBJ1-2
clone_size: -
cdr3_nt: TGTGCCAGCTCACTGGGACACACTAACTATGGCTACACCTTC
cdr3_aa: CASSLGHTNYGYTF

v_call: TRBV10-3
d_call: TRBD2
j_call: TRBJ2-7
clone_size: few
cdr3_nt: TGTGCCATCAGTGAGCCGGGGTCTAGCGGATCCTACGAGCAGTACTTC
cdr3_aa: CAISEPGSSGSYEQYF

v_call: TRBV6-7
d_call: TRBD1
j_call: TRBJ1-2
clone_size: -
cdr3_nt: TGTGCCACCAGTAGACAGGGGGGCAGCAGGGGTTATGGCTACACCTTC
cdr3_aa: CATSRQGGSRGYGYTF

v_call: TRBV4-2
d_call: -
j_call: TRBJ2-3
clone_size: once
cdr3_nt: TGTGCCAGCAGCCAAGACTCCGGGACTAGCACAGATACGCAGTATTTT
cdr3_aa: CASSQDSGTSTDTQYF

v_call: TRBV11-2
d_call: TRBD2
j_call: TRBJ2-3
clone_size: once
cdr3_nt: TGTGCCAGCAGCCCTTGGGCGGGGGGAGTCCGCACAGATACGCAGTATTTT
cdr3_aa: CASSPWAGGVRTDTQYF

v_call: TRBV7-8
d_call: TRBD2
j_call: TRBJ2-3
clone_size: -
cdr3_nt: TGTGCCAGCAGCTTAGTTGGCGGGAGTAGCACAGATACGCAGTATTTT
cdr3_aa: CASSLVGGSSTDTQYF

v_call: TRBV9
d_call: -
j_call: TRBJ2-2
clone_size: -
cdr3_nt: TGTGCCAGCAGCGCCGGACAAGTAGAAACCGGGGAGCTGTTTTTT
cdr3_aa: CASSAGQVETGELFF

v_call: TRBV13
d_call: TRBD1
j_call: TRBJ2-7
clone_size: few
cdr3_nt: TGTGCCAGCAGAAGAGAAAGAGGGACAGGGAAAGCCGAGCAGTACTTC
cdr3_aa: CASRRERGTGKAEQYF

v_call: TRBV2
d_call: -
j_call: TRBJ1-5
clone_size: -
cdr3_nt: TGTGCCAGCAGTTCGCAGGGAGGGAGTCAGCCCCAGCATTTT
cdr3_aa: CASSSQGGSQPQHF

v_call: TRBV5-6
d_call: TRBD2
j_call: TRBJ2-7
clone_size: -
cdr3_nt: TGTGCCAGCAGCTTAGGGAGGGGCAACGAGCAGTACTTC
cdr3_aa: CASSLGRGNEQYF

v_call: TRBV10-3
d_call: -
j_call: TRBJ2-7
clone_size: once
cdr3_nt: TGTGCCATCAGTGGGACAGACTACGAGCAGTACTTC
cdr3_aa: CAISGTDYEQYF

v_call: TRBV14
d_call: -
j_call: TRBJ1-1
clone_size: -
cdr3_nt: TGTGCCAGCAGCCTCGGGGGATGGCCCCTCCCAGAAGCTTTCTTT
cdr3_aa: CASSLGGWPLPEAFF

v_call: TRBV19
d_call: -
j_call: TRBJ1-2
clone_size: once
cdr3_nt: TGTGCCAGTAGTTCACTTATTGGGGGACAAGGATTTACAATCGGCTACACCTTC
cdr3_aa: CASSSLIGGQGFTIGYTF

v_call: TRBV7-9
d_call: -
j_call: TRBJ2-3
clone_size: -
cdr3_nt: TGTGCCAGCAGCTCCCCAACAGGGATAAGCGCAGATACGCAGTATTTT
cdr3_aa: CASSSPTGISADTQYF

v_call: TRBV18
d_call: -
j_call: TRBJ2-5
clone_size: -
cdr3_nt: TGTGCCAGCTCACCAACAGGGACCCAGTACTTC
cdr3_aa: CASSPTGTQYF

v_call: TRBV7-9
d_call: -
j_call: TRBJ1-1
clone_size: -
cdr3_nt: TGTGCCAGCGGAAAGATACTAACGGCTACTGAAGCTTTCTTT
cdr3_aa: CASGKILTATEAFF

v_call: TRBV5-1
d_call: TRBD1
j_call: TRBJ1-1
clone_size: -
cdr3_nt: TGCGCCAGCAGCCTTAACCCTGACAGGGTGGGCACTGAAGCTTTCTTT
cdr3_aa: CASSLNPDRVGTEAFF

v_call: TRBV5-1
d_call: TRBD2
j_call: TRBJ2-7
clone_size: -
cdr3_nt: TGCGCCAGCAGCTTGGAGTCGGGACTAGCATCCAACGAGCAGTACTTC
cdr3_aa: CASSLESGLASNEQYF

v_call: TRBV18
d_call: -
j_call: TRBJ1-2
clone_size: -
cdr3_nt: TGTGCCAGCTCAGGGGGCGCGGACTATGGCTACACCTTC
cdr3_aa: CASSGGADYGYTF

v_call: TRBV1
d_call: -
j_call: TRBJ2-1
clone_size: -
cdr3_nt: TGCACCAGCAGCCAGAGGGCTGTAGCCGGTGAGCAGTTCTTC
cdr3_aa: CTSSQRAVAGEQFF

v_call: TRBV7-9
d_call: -
j_call: TRBJ1-4
clone_size: -
cdr3_nt: TGTTCCAGCAGCCCCCCGGGACTCAATGAAAAACTGTTTTTT
cdr3_aa: CSSSPPGLNEKLFF

v_call: TRBV6-5
d_call: TRBD1
j_call: TRBJ1-3
clone_size: -
cdr3_nt: TGTGCCAGCAGGACAGGGGCTGGAAACACCATATATTTT
cdr3_aa: CASRTGAGNTIYF

v_call: TRBV7-2
d_call: TRBD1
j_call: TRBJ1-1
clone_size: -
cdr3_nt: TGTGCCAGCAGCCGGCCTCAGGATCAGGGGGCGACTGAAGCTTTCTTT
cdr3_aa: CASSRPQDQGATEAFF

v_call: TRBV7-3
d_call: -
j_call: TRBJ1-1
clone_size: once
cdr3_nt: TGTGCCAGCAGCGCTTATAGGAACACTGAAGCTTTCTTT
cdr3_aa: CASSAYRNTEAFF

v_call: TRBV5-6
d_call: -
j_call: TRBJ2-6
clone_size: -
cdr3_nt: TGTGCCAGCAGCTTGGGGCTGCTGACTCCTGGGGCCAACGTCCTGACTTTC
cdr3_aa: CASSLGLLTPGANVLTF

v_call: TRBV4-3
d_call: -
j_call: TRBJ1-2
clone_size: hyperexpanded
cdr3_nt: TGCGCCAGCAGCCAAGATCTATTCAGGGGACACCCCTATGGCTACACCTTC
cdr3_aa: CASSQDLFRGHPYGYTF

v_call: TRBV2
d_call: -
j_call: TRBJ2-1
clone_size: few
cdr3_nt: TGTGCCAGCACCACCGGGTACAATGAGCAGTTCTTC
cdr3_aa: CASTTGYNEQFF

v_call: TRBV27
d_call: -
j_call: TRBJ2-3
clone_size: -
cdr3_nt: TGTGCCAGCAGTTTTAAGGGGTATTCAGATACGCAGTATTTT
cdr3_aa: CASSFKGYSDTQYF

v_call: TRBV11-2
d_call: -
j_call: TRBJ2-1
clone_size: -
cdr3_nt: TGTGCCAGCAGCTTAAAGAGGGTGTTCTTC
cdr3_aa: CASSLKRVFF